This T cell receptor (beta chain) was obtained from a study of identical twins. General study findings and limits: While abundant cord blood beta clonotypes carried fewer insertions, memory repertoires showed no such pattern.

The CDR3 has 15 residues. The J segment lost 0 bases and the V segment lost 5 bases, leaving 7 bases of the junction unmatched. Germline CDR1 reads LNHDA; CDR2 reads SQIVND (reference sequence). This clonotype was observed a few times. What it binds is not known. A universal primer site was added by template switching, and unique molecular identifiers were carried by the cDNA. Each CDR3 protein is one row after TCRdb ran MiXCR on the 5' RACE reads. The table shows a few hundred thousand distinct CDR3 sequences, with approximately 10% occurring only once. The source material was naive T cells sorted from blood. This TCR came from a woman between 50 and 59 years old in good health. This chain connects TRBV19 to TRBJ2-7; 7 bases agree with TRBD1. CDR3 sequence (DNA): TGTGCCAGTAGTCCTCAACAGGGGCCCTCCTACGAGCAGTACTTC. Translation gives CASSPQQGPSYEQYF. Together with reference TRBV19 and TRBJ2-7, the CDR3 gives the full variable domain: DGGITQSPKYLFRKEGQNVTLSCEQNLNHDAMYWYRQDPGQGLRLIYYSQIVNDFQKGDIAEGYSVSREKKESFPLTVTSAQKNPTAFYLCASSPQQGPSYEQYFGPGTRLTVT.